The rows below give T cell receptor beta chains drawn from one sample of a study of neurological immune-mediated disorders. One entry per CDR3 protein results from TCRdb running MiXCR on the 5' RACE reads. The table records about 50,000 distinct CDR3 sequences, approximately 4% of them present only once. Sequenced sample: PBMCs. All receptors derive from a man aged 45 to 65 with multiple sclerosis. The CDR3 runs from the conserved cysteine through the conserved F or W. The D gene is left open where the match is weak. Size values are once, few and many counts, or a class for expanded clones, and some rows have none.

V	D	J	size	DNA	CDR3
TRBV9	NA	TRBJ2-2	many	TGTGCCAGCAGCGTAGCTATGGTCGGGGAGCTGTTTTTT	CASSVAMVGELFF
TRBV5-1	TRBD1	TRBJ1-2	NA	TGCGCCAGCAGCTTTCAGGGGGGGAACTATGGCTACACCTTC	CASSFQGGNYGYTF
TRBV10-3	NA	TRBJ2-3	many	TGTGCCATCAGTGACCCGGACTGGGCTCGCACAGATACGCAGTATTTT	CAISDPDWARTDTQYF
TRBV12-3/TRBV12-4	NA	TRBJ1-1	NA	TGTGCCAGCCAGTTGGGGACTGAAGCTTTCTTT	CASQLGTEAFF
TRBV5-1	NA	TRBJ2-5	few	TGCGCCAGCAGCATACAGGGGACCCAGTACTTC	CASSIQGTQYF
TRBV20-1	NA	TRBJ1-6	NA	TGCAGTGCTGCCGCTCCAGGTGATTCACCCCTCCACTTT	CSAAAPGDSPLHF
TRBV15	TRBD2	TRBJ2-7	many	TGTGCCACCAGCTTCCGGACTAGCGGGAGTTACGAGCAGTACTTC	CATSFRTSGSYEQYF
TRBV10-3	NA	TRBJ1-2	many	TGTGCCATCAGTGAACGTGACTATGGCTACACCTTC	CAISERDYGYTF
TRBV10-3	TRBD1	TRBJ2-2	few	TGTGCCATCAGTAAAGACAGGGTCGGGCACACCGGGGAGCTGTTTTTT	CAISKDRVGHTGELFF
TRBV5-6	TRBD1	TRBJ1-1	many	TGTGCCAGCAGCCCCACCGCAGGGGGATGGGCTGAAGCTTTCTTT	CASSPTAGGWAEAFF
TRBV29-1	NA	TRBJ2-7	many	TGCAGCGTTGATGAAGGCTCTAGTTACGAGCAGTACTTC	CSVDEGSSYEQYF
TRBV5-1	NA	TRBJ2-1	many	TGCGCCAGCAGCTTGGGGGGCAGGGTGGAGCAGTTCTTC	CASSLGGRVEQFF
TRBV6-6	TRBD1	TRBJ2-7	few	TGTGCCAGCAGCTCCTCGGACAGGGGCTCTTCCTACGAGCAGTACTTC	CASSSSDRGSSYEQYF
TRBV28	NA	TRBJ2-7	NA	TGTGCCAGCAGTTTGGGCGCAACCTACGAGCAGTACTTC	CASSLGATYEQYF
TRBV7-6	TRBD1	TRBJ1-4	many	TGTGCCAGCAGCTTACGTCGACAGGGGACTCAAAAACGAACCGAAAAACTGTTTTTT	CASSLRRQGTQKRTEKLFF
TRBV15	NA	TRBJ1-6	NA	TGTGCCACCAGCAGAGATAGGAGTTCACCCCTCCACTTT	CATSRDRSSPLHF
TRBV28	NA	TRBJ1-1	many	TGTGCCAGCAGCTCGGAGGGCTTGAACACTGAAGCTTTCTTT	CASSSEGLNTEAFF
TRBV5-1	TRBD2	TRBJ2-1	many	TGCGCCAGCAGACCGGGACTAGCGACCTACAATGAGCAGTTCTTC	CASRPGLATYNEQFF
TRBV18	TRBD1	TRBJ1-5	NA	TGTGCCAGCTCACTGGACAGGGTTGGCAGCAATCAGCCCCAGCATTTT	CASSLDRVGSNQPQHF
TRBV11-3	TRBD2	TRBJ2-1	many	TGTGCCAGCAGCTTTCGGCTAGCGGAATACAATGAGCAGTTCTTC	CASSFRLAEYNEQFF
TRBV7-6	NA	TRBJ2-2	many	TGTGCCAGCAGCTTTCTACTGTCGGGACGACAGACGAACACCGGGGAGCTGTTTTTT	CASSFLLSGRQTNTGELFF
TRBV12-5	TRBD2	TRBJ2-7	NA	TGTGCTAGTAGCGGGGTTGACTACGAGCAGTACTTC	CASSGVDYEQYF
TRBV5-5	NA	TRBJ1-4	few	TGTGCCAGCAGCAGGACACCCATGGGGACTAATGAAAAACTGTTTTTT	CASSRTPMGTNEKLFF
TRBV6-2/TRBV6-3	TRBD1	TRBJ1-2	many	TGTGCCAGCAGTTACCTGTTTTACAGGGGTTCCTATGGCTACACCTTC	CASSYLFYRGSYGYTF
TRBV4-2	NA	TRBJ2-2	many	TGTGCCAGCAGCCAAGAAGGACACCACACCGGGGAGCTGTTTTTT	CASSQEGHHTGELFF
TRBV16	NA	TRBJ1-3	many	TGTGCCAGCAGCCAATCAGTCGGAAACACCATATATTTT	CASSQSVGNTIYF
TRBV5-1	TRBD1	TRBJ1-2	many	TGCGCCAGCAGCTTGGGGGACAGGGACTATGGCTACACCTTC	CASSLGDRDYGYTF
TRBV5-1	NA	TRBJ2-3	many	TGCGCCAGCAGCTTGGTGGTCTACACAGATACGCAGTATTTT	CASSLVVYTDTQYF
TRBV9	NA	TRBJ2-5	many	TGTGCCAGCAGCCCGGGGTTGGGTGTGCGTGGGGAGACCCAGTACTTC	CASSPGLGVRGETQYF
TRBV2	TRBD2	TRBJ2-1	few	TGTGCCAGCAGGCCCGGCAGGACCGTAAGCGGGAGCTCCTACAATGAGCAGTTCTTC	CASRPGRTVSGSSYNEQFF
TRBV29-1	NA	TRBJ1-1	few	TGCAGCGCCGACCGGGAAATGGGCACTGAAGCTTTCTTT	CSADREMGTEAFF
TRBV20-1	NA	TRBJ2-7	many	TGCAGTGCTAGAGAAAGGACCGACTACGAGCAGTACTTC	CSARERTDYEQYF
TRBV5-6	NA	TRBJ2-7	many	TGTGCCAGCAGTTTTAACGGGAGACTTTCCTACGAGCAGTACTTC	CASSFNGRLSYEQYF
TRBV7-8	NA	TRBJ2-5	NA	TGTGCCAGCAGCTTAAAAACGAGCCACCAAGAGACCCAGTACTTC	CASSLKTSHQETQYF
TRBV5-1	NA	TRBJ1-1	many	TGCGCCAGCAGCTTTGGGGACACTGAAGCTTTCTTT	CASSFGDTEAFF
TRBV12-3/TRBV12-4	NA	TRBJ1-2	many	TGTGCCAGCAGCCGGGTGGGGTATGGCTACACCTTC	CASSRVGYGYTF
TRBV3-1	NA	TRBJ2-5	NA	TGTGCCAGCAGCCAAGCTAGACTAGTCCGGGAGACCCAGTACTTC	CASSQARLVRETQYF
TRBV7-8	TRBD2	TRBJ2-1	many	TGTGCCAGCAGCTTAGCCTACGGGGAGGGTCCCTACAATGAGCAGTTCTTC	CASSLAYGEGPYNEQFF
TRBV4-2	NA	TRBJ2-7	many	TGTGCCAGCAGCCAAAATTCGGGGGACAGTTCCTACGAGCAGTACTTC	CASSQNSGDSSYEQYF
TRBV20-1	NA	TRBJ1-5	few	TGCAGTGTCGAGGGACGGGGGAAAGGGAATCAGCCCCAGCATTTT	CSVEGRGKGNQPQHF
TRBV29-1	TRBD2	TRBJ2-1	many	TGCAGCTCCAAAGAGCTAGCGGGGGGGTATAATGAGCAGTTCTTC	CSSKELAGGYNEQFF
TRBV9	TRBD2	TRBJ2-1	many	TGTGCCAGCAGCGCCCTTGGGGCGGGAGGGCCGAATGAGCAGTTCTTC	CASSALGAGGPNEQFF
TRBV5-1	NA	TRBJ2-3	NA	TGCGCCAGCAGGATGGGGCGGGCCAGCACAGATACGCAGTATTTT	CASRMGRASTDTQYF
TRBV6-6	TRBD1	TRBJ2-7	many	TGTGCCAGCAGTACCGGGACAGGGTCTCACGAGCAGTACTTC	CASSTGTGSHEQYF